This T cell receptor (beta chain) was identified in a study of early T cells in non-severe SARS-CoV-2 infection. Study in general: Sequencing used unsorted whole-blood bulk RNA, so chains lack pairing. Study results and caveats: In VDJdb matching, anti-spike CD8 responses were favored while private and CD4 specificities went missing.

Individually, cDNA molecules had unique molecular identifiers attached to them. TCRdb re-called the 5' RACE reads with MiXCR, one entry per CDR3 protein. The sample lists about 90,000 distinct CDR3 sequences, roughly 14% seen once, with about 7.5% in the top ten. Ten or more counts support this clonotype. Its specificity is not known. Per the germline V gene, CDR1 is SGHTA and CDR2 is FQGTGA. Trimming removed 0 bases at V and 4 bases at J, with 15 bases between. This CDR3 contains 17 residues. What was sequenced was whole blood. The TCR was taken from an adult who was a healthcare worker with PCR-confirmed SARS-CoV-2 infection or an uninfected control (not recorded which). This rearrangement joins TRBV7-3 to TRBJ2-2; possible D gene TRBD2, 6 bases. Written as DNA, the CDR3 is TGTGCCAGCAGCTTAACAAGGGCTAGCGTCAGCACCGGGGAGCTGTTTTTT. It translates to CASSLTRASVSTGELFF.